In its sample, the clone carrying this T cell receptor (beta chain) was seen once. This entry comes from a study of blood T cell repertoires in COVID-19. Study in general: COVID-19 samples, acute and convalescent, were from the United States, Italy and Spain. PBMCs, B-cell-depleted T cells, or T cells provided the cDNA or gDNA that made up the material.

The CDR3 consists of 14 residues. V was pared by 2 bases and J by 7 bases, with 4 bases of the junction left unmatched. Germline values: CDR1 SGDLS, CDR2 YYNGEE. In the study's own analysis: Scientists estimated how many nucleated cells there were by amplifying reference gene primers. The repertoire was sequenced with immunoSEQ multiplex PCR; TCRdb's copy has only in-frame clones and lacks some. V and J calls and clone size are copied from that table; D and trimming were computed from the DNA. The data contain 180,000 or so clones, 80% to 90% of them singletons. The sample taken for sequencing was peripheral blood. The clonotype was recovered from a man between 60 and 75 years old with acute or convalescent COVID-19. The chain carries TRBV9 and TRBJ1-4; TRBD1 matches at 8 bases. The CDR3 spells CASSVQGASEKLFF. In DNA, the CDR3 is TGTGCCAGCAGCGTCCAGGGGGCAAGTGAAAAACTGTTTTTT. The whole variable domain, remainder taken from reference TRBV9 and TRBJ1-4, is DSGVTQTPKHLITATGQRVTLRCSPRSGDLSVYWYQQSLDQGLQFLIQYYNGEERAKGNILERFSAQQFPDLHSELNLSSLELGDSALYFCASSVQGASEKLFFGSGTQLSVL.